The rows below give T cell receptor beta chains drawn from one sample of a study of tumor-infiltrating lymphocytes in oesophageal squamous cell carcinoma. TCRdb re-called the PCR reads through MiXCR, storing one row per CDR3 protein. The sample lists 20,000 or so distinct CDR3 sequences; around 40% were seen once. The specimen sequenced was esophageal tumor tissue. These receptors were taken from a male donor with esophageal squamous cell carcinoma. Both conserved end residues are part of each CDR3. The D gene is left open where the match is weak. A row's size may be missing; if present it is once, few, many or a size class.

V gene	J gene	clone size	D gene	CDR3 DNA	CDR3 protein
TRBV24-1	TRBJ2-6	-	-	-	CATSDSQGPHLRF
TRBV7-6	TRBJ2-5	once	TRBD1	TGTGCCAGCAGCCCCCCCACGGTACAGGGGAGTGTCAAGCAGTACTTC	CASSPPTVQGSVKQYF
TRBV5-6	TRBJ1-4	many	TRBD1	TGTGCCAGCAGCCAACAGGGGGCAAGGGAAAAACTGTTTTTT	CASSQQGAREKLFF
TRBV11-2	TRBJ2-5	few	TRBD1	TGTGCCAGCAGGGTACGGGACAGGGGTTTAGAGACCCAGTACTTC	CASRVRDRGLETQYF
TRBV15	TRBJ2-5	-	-	TGTGCCACCAGCAGAGATAAGAGACAACAAGAGACCCAGTACTTC	CATSRDKRQQETQYF
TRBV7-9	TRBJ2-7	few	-	TGTGCCAGCAGCTTCGCCCTAGCTCCCCCCTACGAGCAGTACTTC	CASSFALAPPYEQYF
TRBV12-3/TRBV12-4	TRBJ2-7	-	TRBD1	TGTGCCAGCAGTTTAGGGGCAGGGGGCGCGTACGAGCAGTACTTC	CASSLGAGGAYEQYF
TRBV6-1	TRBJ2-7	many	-	TGTGCCAGCACCCCAACCGCCTCGAGCTCCTACGAGCAGTACTTC	CASTPTASSSYEQYF
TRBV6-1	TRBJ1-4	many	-	TGTGCCAGCAGTGACGGAGGGGGATCCGAAAAACTGTTTTTT	CASSDGGGSEKLFF
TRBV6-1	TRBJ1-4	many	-	TGTGCCAGCAGTGAGACTAACAATGAAAAACTGTTTTTT	CASSETNNEKLFF
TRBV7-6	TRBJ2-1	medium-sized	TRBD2	TGTGCCAGCAGCTTGCCCGGGACTAGCGGGGGGTACAATGAGCAGTTCTTC	CASSLPGTSGGYNEQFF
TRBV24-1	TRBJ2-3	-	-	TGTGCCACCAGTGAGGGGAGCACAGGGTTCAGAGATACGCAGTATTTT	CATSEGSTGFRDTQYF
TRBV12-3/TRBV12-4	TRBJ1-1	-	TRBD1	TGTGCCAGCACATTGCCAGGGGGGAACACTGAAGCTTTCTTT	CASTLPGGNTEAFF
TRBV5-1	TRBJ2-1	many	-	TGCGCCAGCAGCTTGGAGGAAGGGGATTTCTACAATGAGCAGTTCTTC	CASSLEEGDFYNEQFF
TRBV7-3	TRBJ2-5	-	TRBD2	TGTGCCAGCAGCTCAGGGCGACTAGCCCTGCAGTACTTC	CASSSGRLALQYF
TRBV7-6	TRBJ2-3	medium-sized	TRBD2	TGTGCCAGCAGCTTAGTCAGCGGGGGGGGCACAGATACGCAGTATTTT	CASSLVSGGGTDTQYF
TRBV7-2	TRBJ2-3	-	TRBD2	TGTGCCAGCAGCCGACTAGCGACTAGCACAGATACGCAGTATTTT	CASSRLATSTDTQYF
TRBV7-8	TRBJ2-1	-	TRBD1	TGTGCTAGCAGCTTCGGACAGGGCTTATACGAGCAGTTCTTC	CASSFGQGLYEQFF
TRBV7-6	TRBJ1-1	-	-	TGTGCCAGCAGCTCTCTCCGGGAGGGTGCCACTGAAGCTTTCTTT	CASSSLREGATEAFF
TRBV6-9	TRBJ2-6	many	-	-	CASSVHLGQLLWLHLRF
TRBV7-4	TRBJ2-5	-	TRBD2	TGTGCCAGCAGCTTAGTAGCGGGAGTGCAAGAGACCCAGTACTTC	CASSLVAGVQETQYF
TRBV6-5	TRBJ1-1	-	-	TGTGCCAGCAGCTTTTCCTTGAACACTGAAGCTTTCTTT	CASSFSLNTEAFF